The entry below gives a single T cell receptor beta chain sequence along with its context. What antigen it recognizes has not been identified. No much larger clonotype is one base removed from it; base qualities were not supplied. What the time point label conveys for this sample: baseline before first vaccination. The vaccinee samples were drawn from two UK trials, COV001 and COV002, one of which was a single-blind randomized controlled phase 2/3 trial testing AZD1222 (ChAdOx1 nCoV-19) in healthy adults. Trial participant PBMC samples were collected at day 0 and day 28 after the second dose for TCRbeta chain sequencing. The sample originates from a study of T cell responses to AZD1222 COVID-19 vaccine (dated by TCRdb to the early 2020s). Regarding the study in general: AZD1222 recipients whose second dose came at about 4 weeks and those whose second dose came at about 12 weeks were combined into one group, since spike-specific TCR depth and breadth did not differ between the two schedules. TCR sequencing covered over 230 trial participants: some 210 given two doses of AZD1222 and approximately 26 given two doses of MenACWY control vaccine. Trial participants were enrolled by age into 18-55, 56-69 and 70-plus year subgroups, with about 150, 28 and 57 TCR-sequenced participants respectively. Here is what the overall study found, with its caveats: CD4 TCRs associated with the vaccine covered the entire spike protein, and the dominant responses were in regions 160-218 and 743-854. Participants were mostly white British, with more females than males. The authors suggested clonal diversity may have been underestimated. A significant rise in spike-specific TCR breadth and depth was observed after two AZD1222 doses relative to day 0 and relative to MenACWY recipients. No day 14 peak-response samples were available, so repertoires were characterized only after the peak T cell response. The 56-69-year group was small, and its depth increase did not reach significance, likely because of low power. Conclusions about previously exposed vaccinees are limited because only six or seven AZD1222 recipients were SARS-CoV-2 seropositive at baseline. Reportedly, almost half of the unique spike-specific TCRs recognized epitopes lying outside the regions that are mutated in the B.1.351 and B.1.1.7 variants.

Per the germline V gene (reference sequence), GTSNPN is the CDR1 and SVGIG is the CDR2. The CDR3 goes from the cysteine to the phenylalanine over 15 residues. Only the CDR3 region is kept as DNA, spanning 45 bases read in frame from base 1. V drops 2 bases and J drops 0 bases, leaving 13 bases in between. The CDR3 regions of human TCRbeta chains were subjected to immunosequencing. On the authors' methods: TCRs in the repertoires were compared against a reference library of SARS-CoV-2-specific TCRs that had been generated with the MIRA antigen-specificity platform. Breadth meant the fraction of unique TCRs that were SARS-CoV-2-associated, whereas depth meant the fraction of total T cells that were SARS-CoV-2-associated. Using the MIRA data, each spike-specific TCR was mapped to the spike region that the TCR reacts to and placed in a CD4 or CD8 class. Log10-transformed breadth and depth values were compared by one-way ANOVA with Sidak's multiple comparisons tests. Held by TCRdb, this immuneACCESS table contains in-frame sequences only and omits some clones. Under half of the omission traces to an unresolved V gene where checked; the cause of the rest is unknown. Clonal size and the V and J genes are those of that table, whereas D and trimming came from the DNA. This sample lists 120,000 or so clones; 88% were detected once. The ten largest clones capture about 1.6% of the sample.

The chain is encoded by TRBV30 joined to TRBJ2-5; the D gene is perhaps TRBD1, on 5 matching bases. This sample comprised peripheral blood, obtained on day 0 of AZD1222 vaccination. The sequence came from an adult in good health. The CDR3 region reads CAWSKGQGNQETQYF. The nucleotides are TGTGCCTGGAGTAAGGGTCAGGGAAACCAAGAGACCCAGTACTTC.